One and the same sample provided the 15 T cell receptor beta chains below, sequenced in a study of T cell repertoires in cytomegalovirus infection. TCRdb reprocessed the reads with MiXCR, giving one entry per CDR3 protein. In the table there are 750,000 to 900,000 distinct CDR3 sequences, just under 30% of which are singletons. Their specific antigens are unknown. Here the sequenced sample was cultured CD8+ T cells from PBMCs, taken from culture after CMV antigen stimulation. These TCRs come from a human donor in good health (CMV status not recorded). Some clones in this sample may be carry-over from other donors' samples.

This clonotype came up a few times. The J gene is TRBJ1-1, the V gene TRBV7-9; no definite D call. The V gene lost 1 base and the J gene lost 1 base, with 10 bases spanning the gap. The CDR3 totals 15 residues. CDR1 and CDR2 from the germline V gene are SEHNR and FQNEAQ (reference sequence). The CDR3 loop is CASSLVGRGNTEAFF. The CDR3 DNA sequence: TGTGCCAGCAGCTTAGTGGGTCGCGGGAACACTGAAGCTTTCTTT.

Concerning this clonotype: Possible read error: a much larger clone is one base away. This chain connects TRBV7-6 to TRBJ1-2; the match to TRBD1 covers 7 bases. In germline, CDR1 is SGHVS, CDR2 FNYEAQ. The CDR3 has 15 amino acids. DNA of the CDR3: TGTACCAGCAGCCCCGGACAGGCCTTTAACTATGGCTACACCTTC. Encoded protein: CTSSPGQAFNYGYTF.

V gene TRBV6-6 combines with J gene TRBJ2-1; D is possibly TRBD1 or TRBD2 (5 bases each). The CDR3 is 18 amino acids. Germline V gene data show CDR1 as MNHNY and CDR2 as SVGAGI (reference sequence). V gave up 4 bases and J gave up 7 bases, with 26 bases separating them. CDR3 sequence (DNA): TGTGCCAGCAGTTTCCTTTTTTTGGCACCGGGGCGTGGGAATGAGCAGTTCTTC. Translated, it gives CASSFLFLAPGRGNEQFF.

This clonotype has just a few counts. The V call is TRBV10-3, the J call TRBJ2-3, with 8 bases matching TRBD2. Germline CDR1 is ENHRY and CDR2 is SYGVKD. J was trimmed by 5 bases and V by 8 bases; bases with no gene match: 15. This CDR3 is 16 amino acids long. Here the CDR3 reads CAISNDGGALGDTQYF. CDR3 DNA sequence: TGTGCCATCTCAAACGACGGGGGGGCCCTCGGAGATACGCAGTATTTT.

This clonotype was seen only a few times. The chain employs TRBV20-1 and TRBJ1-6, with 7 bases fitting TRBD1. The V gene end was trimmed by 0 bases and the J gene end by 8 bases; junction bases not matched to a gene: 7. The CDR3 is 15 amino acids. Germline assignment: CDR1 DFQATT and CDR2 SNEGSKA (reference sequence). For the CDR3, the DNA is TGCAGTGCTAGAGATCAGGGAGGGGGCTATTCACCCCTCCACTTT. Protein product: CSARDQGGGYSPLHF.

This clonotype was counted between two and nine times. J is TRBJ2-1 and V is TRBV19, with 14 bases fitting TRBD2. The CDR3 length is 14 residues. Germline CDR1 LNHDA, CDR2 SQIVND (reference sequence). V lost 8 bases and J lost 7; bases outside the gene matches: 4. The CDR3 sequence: CASGLAGGRNEQFF. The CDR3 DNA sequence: TGTGCCAGTGGACTAGCGGGGGGCCGGAATGAGCAGTTCTTC.

CDR3 sequence: CASSEADSDNSPLHF. CDR3 nucleotides: TGTGCCAGCAGTGAAGCAGACAGCGATAATTCACCCCTCCACTTT. The rearrangement joins TRBV6-1 to TRBJ1-6; tentative D call: TRBD1 (5 bases). Germline loops: CDR1 MNHNS, CDR2 SASEGT. V was cut by 0 bases and J by 5 bases, with 8 bases left in between. This CDR3 comprises 15 residues.

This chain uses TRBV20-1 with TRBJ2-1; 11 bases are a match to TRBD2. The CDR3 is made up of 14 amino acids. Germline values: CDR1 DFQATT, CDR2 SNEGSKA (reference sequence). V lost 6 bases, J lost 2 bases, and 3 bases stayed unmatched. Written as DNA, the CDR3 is TGCAGTGCCGCTAGCGGGGGGCCCTACAATGAGCAGTTCTTC. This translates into CSAASGGPYNEQFF.

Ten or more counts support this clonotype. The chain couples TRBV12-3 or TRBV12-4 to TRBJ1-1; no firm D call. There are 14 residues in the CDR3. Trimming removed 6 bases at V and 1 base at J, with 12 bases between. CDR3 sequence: CASSLTEKNTEAFF. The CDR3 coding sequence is TGTGCCAGCAGCCTAACAGAAAAGAACACTGAAGCTTTCTTT.

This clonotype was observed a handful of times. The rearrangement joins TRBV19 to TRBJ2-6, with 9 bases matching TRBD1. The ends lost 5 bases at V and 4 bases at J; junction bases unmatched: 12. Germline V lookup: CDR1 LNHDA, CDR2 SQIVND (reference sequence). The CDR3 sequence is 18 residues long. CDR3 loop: CASSADRDRDTGANVLTF. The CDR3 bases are TGTGCCAGTAGTGCCGACCGGGACAGGGATACCGGGGCCAACGTCCTGACTTTC.

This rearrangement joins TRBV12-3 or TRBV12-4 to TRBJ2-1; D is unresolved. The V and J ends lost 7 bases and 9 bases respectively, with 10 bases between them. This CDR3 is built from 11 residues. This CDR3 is CASNLGSEQFF. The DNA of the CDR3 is TGTGCCAGCAACCTTGGTAGTGAGCAGTTCTTC.

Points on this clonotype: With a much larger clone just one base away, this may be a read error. The CDR3 nucleotides are TGTGCCAGCAGTTACGAGAACACTGAAGCTTTCTTT. Protein: CASSYENTEAFF. V and J are TRBV6-5 and TRBJ1-1; D is unresolved. Germline lookup yields CDR1 MNHEY and CDR2 SVGAGI. CDR3 length equals 12 residues. V gave up 2 bases and J gave up 1 base, with 2 bases separating them.

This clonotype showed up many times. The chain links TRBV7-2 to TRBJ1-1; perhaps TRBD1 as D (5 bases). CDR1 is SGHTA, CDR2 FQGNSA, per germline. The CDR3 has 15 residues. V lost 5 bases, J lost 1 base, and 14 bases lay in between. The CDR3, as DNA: TGTGCCAGCAGCCACCGGGACGGGCAGAACACTGAAGCTTTCTTT. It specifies CASSHRDGQNTEAFF.

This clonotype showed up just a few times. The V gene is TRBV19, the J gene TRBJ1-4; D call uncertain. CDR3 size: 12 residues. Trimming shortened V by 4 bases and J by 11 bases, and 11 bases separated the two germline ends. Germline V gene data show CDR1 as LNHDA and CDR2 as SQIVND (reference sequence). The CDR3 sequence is CASSTSAQKLFF. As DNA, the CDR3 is TGTGCCAGTAGTACCTCAGCACAGAAACTGTTTTTT.

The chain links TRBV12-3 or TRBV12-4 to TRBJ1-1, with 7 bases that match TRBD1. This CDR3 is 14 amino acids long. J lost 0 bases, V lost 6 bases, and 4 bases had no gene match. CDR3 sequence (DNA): TGTGCCAGCAGGGCCGGGACAGTGAACACTGAAGCTTTCTTT. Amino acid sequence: CASRAGTVNTEAFF.